Presented here are 20 T cell receptor beta chains from one specimen sequenced in a study of shared clonotypes between healthy human individuals. Assay used: immunoSEQ multiplex PCR; TCRdb lists only in-frame clones, some missing. The data hold roughly 500,000 clones, with 75% to 85% observed a single time. Sequencing was carried out using PBMCs. The receptor set was obtained from a woman aged 40-49 years in good health. Some clones in this sample may be carry-over from other donors' samples.

This clone was counted between two and nine times. The V call is TRBV2, the J call TRBJ2-7, with unresolved D. There are 14 residues in the CDR3. V gave up 6 bases and J gave up 6 bases, with 18 bases separating them. Looked up from germline, CDR1 is SNHLY and CDR2 is FYNNEI. The CDR3 here is CASSENLIHGEQYF. The DNA of the CDR3 is TGTGCCAGCAGCGAGAACCTCATCCACGGCGAGCAGTACTTC.

The chain uses TRBV6-1 and TRBJ2-2; TRBD2 aligns across 9 bases. The trim removed 7 bases at V and 3 bases at J, leaving 0 bases unmatched. The CDR3 spans 13 residues. From germline, CDR1 is MNHNS and CDR2 SASEGT. Written as DNA, the CDR3 is TGTGCCAGCAAGCGGGAGGACACCGGGGAGCTGTTTTTT. This sequence encodes CASKREDTGELFF.

V and J are TRBV9 and TRBJ1-2; perhaps TRBD1 as D (5 bases). Germline CDR1 and CDR2: SGDLS and YYNGEE. Trimming removed 3 bases at V and 8 bases at J, with 20 bases between. This CDR3 is built from 15 residues. This CDR3 reads CASSADPGGTSGYTF. Here the CDR3 DNA reads TGTGCCAGCAGCGCAGACCCGGGGGGGACGAGCGGCTACACCTTC.

This clone was seen only once. This chain uses TRBV28 with TRBJ1-4; D might be TRBD1 (5 bases). Germline V CDR1 and CDR2: MDHEN, SYDVKM. Trimming took 6 bases from V and 5 from J, leaving 13 bases between them. This CDR3 has 14 amino acids. Here the CDR3 DNA reads TGTGCCAGCAGCCCGGGACGGGGGAATGAAAAACTGTTTTTT. As protein: CASSPGRGNEKLFF.

The chain employs TRBV5-8 and TRBJ2-5, with D possibly being TRBD2 (7 bases). The better agreement between TRBJ2-7 and the DNA end casts doubt on the J call. The CDR3 has 13 amino acids. The V gene's germline CDR1 is SGHTS and CDR2 YDEGEE. This CDR3 reads CANGLGGSDEQYF. The DNA for the CDR3 is TGTGCCAATGGACTAGGGGGGAGTGACGAGCAGTACTTC.

The J gene is TRBJ2-3, the V gene TRBV5-4; 8 bases are shared with TRBD2. Germline V lookup: CDR1 SGHNT, CDR2 YYREEE (reference sequence). This CDR3 region has 14 residues. CDR3 amino acids: CAQGWREGTDTQYF. The CDR3 DNA follows: TGTGCTCAGGGTTGGCGGGAGGGCACAGATACGCAGTATTTT.

This rearrangement joins TRBV5-4 to TRBJ1-2, with a possible D match to TRBD1 (5 bases). This CDR3 comprises 13 residues. Trimming stripped 2 bases from V and 6 bases from J, with 11 bases between. In germline, CDR1 is SGHNT, CDR2 YYREEE (reference sequence). The CDR3 DNA sequence: TGTGCCAGCAGCTTAGACAGTATTCATGGCTACACCTTC. This translates into CASSLDSIHGYTF.

The rearrangement joins TRBV9 to TRBJ1-2, with 8 bases that match TRBD1. Germline V gene lookup returns CDR1 SGDLS and CDR2 YYNGEE. V lost 1 base, J lost 7 bases, and 12 bases stayed unmatched. The CDR3 is 16 amino acids. CDR3 sequence reads: CASSVSGRQGASGYTF. Written as DNA, the CDR3 is TGTGCCAGCAGCGTAAGTGGGAGGCAGGGGGCCAGTGGCTACACCTTC.

CDR3 DNA sequence: TGTGCCAGCAGTTCCCCCCCAGAGAGCTACGAGCAGTACTTC. It translates to CASSSPPESYEQYF. The chain combines TRBV28 with TRBJ2-7; D is ambiguous. CDR1 MDHEN and CDR2 SYDVKM come from the germline V gene. The CDR3 covers 14 residues. The V end was cut by 4 bases, the J end by 3 bases, with 13 bases between.

This sequence joins TRBV2 and TRBJ2-1; no definite D call. CDR3 size: 14 residues. The germline V gene encodes CDR1 SNHLY and CDR2 FYNNEI. Deletions cut 5 bases from V and 1 base from J, with 9 bases between. CDR3 in DNA: TGTGCCAGCAGTTCCCCTAGGTCCTACAATGAGCAGTTCTTC. It specifies CASSSPRSYNEQFF.

The chain uses TRBV4-1 and TRBJ2-7; 7 bases are shared with TRBD2. The V segment lost 4 bases and the J segment 1 base; nucleotides outside the gene matches: 4. Germline lookup yields CDR1 MGHRA and CDR2 YSYEKL. This CDR3 has 14 residues. CDR3 residues: CASSPWDYSYEQYF. The CDR3 DNA sequence: TGCGCCAGCAGCCCATGGGACTATTCCTACGAGCAGTACTTC.

The gene calls are TRBV29-1 and TRBJ1-1, with D unclear. This CDR3 has 12 residues. Germline V gene sequence: CDR1 SQVTM, CDR2 ANQGSEA. V was shortened by 7 bases and J by 1 base, with 10 bases between the two germline ends. This chain's CDR3 is CSGGGQNTEAFF. In DNA form, the CDR3 reads TGCAGCGGAGGAGGTCAGAACACTGAAGCTTTCTTT.

The V call is TRBV28, the J call TRBJ2-1; D is uncertain. Germline V gives CDR1 MDHEN, CDR2 SYDVKM. The CDR3 sequence is 14 residues long. V lost 5 bases and J lost 4, with 12 bases in between. The CDR3 protein is CASSRLSTYNEQFF. In nucleotides, the CDR3 is TGTGCCAGCAGTCGACTGTCTACGTACAATGAGCAGTTCTTC.

The rearrangement uses TRBV7-9 and TRBJ2-7; 10 nucleotides line up with TRBD2. CDR3 length equals 14 residues. The V segment lost 5 bases and the J segment 3 bases; nucleotides outside the gene matches: 4. Germline-derived CDR1 and CDR2 are SEHNR and FQNEAQ (reference sequence). The CDR3 protein is CASSSWTSGYEQYF. The CDR3 nucleotides read TGTGCCAGCAGCAGTTGGACTAGCGGCTACGAGCAGTACTTC.

The rearrangement joins TRBV19 to TRBJ2-7, with D possibly TRBD1 on 6 matching bases. Per germline, CDR1 LNHDA and CDR2 SQIVND (reference sequence). V was clipped by 2 bases and J by 5 bases, with 10 bases between them. This CDR3 region has 13 residues. For the CDR3, the DNA is TGTGCCAGTAGTATAAACAGGGATCACGAGCAGTACTTC. Translation gives CASSINRDHEQYF.

This clone showed up just a few times. Other DNA sequences within the sample encode an identical CDR3. The chain has TRBV4-3 and TRBJ2-5; D is unresolved. There are 13 residues in the CDR3. Trimming removed 0 bases from V and 5 bases from J, with 7 bases in between. Germline V gene sequence: CDR1 LGHNA, CDR2 YSLEER. CDR3 region: CASSQDLRETQYF. CDR3 nucleotides: TGCGCCAGCAGCCAAGATCTTCGTGAGACCCAGTACTTC.

This chain connects TRBV7-2 to TRBJ1-4; tentatively, D is TRBD1 (6 bases). Trimming pared 1 base from V and 4 bases from J, leaving 10 bases between. The germline V gene encodes CDR1 SGHTA and CDR2 FQGNSA. This CDR3 is 15 amino acids long. CDR3 in DNA: TGTGCCAGCAGCTTAGTTGGGGGCAGTAATGAAAAACTGTTTTTT. It is translated as CASSLVGGSNEKLFF.

The gene calls are TRBV30 and TRBJ1-6; 9 nucleotides agree with TRBD1. CDR1 and CDR2 from the germline V gene are GTSNPN and SVGIG (reference sequence). The J segment lost 7 bases and the V segment lost 4 bases, leaving 2 bases of the junction unmatched. CDR3 size: 13 residues. The CDR3 DNA sequence: TGTGCCTGGAAGGACAGGGGCAATTCACCCCTCCACTTT. Its protein product is CAWKDRGNSPLHF.

This clone was found once. The V gene is TRBV7-3, the J gene TRBJ2-3; 13 bases align to TRBD2. The ends lost 4 bases at V and 5 bases at J; junction bases unmatched: 6. Germline assignment: CDR1 SGHTA and CDR2 FQGTGA. The CDR3 length is 16 residues. The CDR3 DNA is TGTGCCAGCAGCTCGGGACTAGCGGGATCAGGAGATACGCAGTATTTT. It is translated as CASSSGLAGSGDTQYF.

This chain links TRBV7-9 with TRBJ2-5; the match to TRBD2 covers 9 bases. This CDR3 has 15 residues. V lost 5 bases to trimming and J lost 5 bases; unmatched junction nucleotides: 9. Germline V gene lookup returns CDR1 SEHNR and CDR2 FQNEAQ (reference sequence). CDR3 in amino acids: CASSGNAGGGETQYF. The CDR3 coding sequence is TGTGCCAGCAGCGGTAACGCGGGAGGGGGGGAGACCCAGTACTTC.